These 10 T cell receptor beta chains share one sample of origin, sequenced in a study of blood T cell repertoires in COVID-19. Generated by immunoSEQ multiplex PCR, the TCRdb table keeps only in-frame clones and is missing some. The profile covers about 120,000 clones, with 88% appearing a single time and less than 8% taken by the ten largest. Material for sequencing was peripheral blood. Receptor source: a man aged 50 to 59 with acute or convalescent COVID-19.

This chain links TRBV19 with TRBJ1-1; 8 bases align to TRBD1. Germline CDR1 reads LNHDA; CDR2 reads SQIVND (reference sequence). V trimming: 6 bases; J trimming: 5 bases; junction bases outside the gene matches: 11. This CDR3 contains 15 residues. CDR3 sequence: CASRMRTGSSTEAFF. The CDR3 DNA reads TGTGCCAGTAGGATGCGGACAGGGTCATCGACTGAAGCTTTCTTT.

V and J are TRBV27 and TRBJ2-3, with a tentative D call TRBD1 (5 bases). V was pared by 3 bases and J by 2 bases, with 27 bases between. The germline CDR1 and CDR2 sequences are MNHEY and SMNVEV (reference sequence). The CDR3 runs to 20 residues. CDR3: CASSFIECPLEQAPTDTQYF. The CDR3 DNA reads TGTGCCAGCAGTTTCATTGAGTGTCCCCTGGAACAGGCCCCCACAGATACGCAGTATTTT.

The J gene is TRBJ1-3, the V gene TRBV9, with D tentatively TRBD1 (5 bases). The ends were cut back, 0 bases at V and 0 bases at J, with 10 bases in the middle. Germline assignment: CDR1 SGDLS and CDR2 YYNGEE. The CDR3 totals 16 residues. Here the CDR3 reads CASSVGQGFSGNTIYF. CDR3 nucleotide sequence: TGTGCCAGCAGCGTAGGGCAGGGCTTCTCTGGAAACACCATATATTTT. Variable domain in full (rest from reference TRBV9 and TRBJ1-3): DSGVTQTPKHLITATGQRVTLRCSPRSGDLSVYWYQQSLDQGLQFLIQYYNGEERAKGNILERFSAQQFPDLHSELNLSSLELGDSALYFCASSVGQGFSGNTIYFGEGSWLTVV.

This clone was picked up one time. The chain couples TRBV4-1 to TRBJ1-1, with D maybe TRBD1 (5 bases). Deletions cut 7 bases from V and 0 bases from J, with 12 bases between. This CDR3 has 14 amino acids. Germline loops: CDR1 MGHRA, CDR2 YSYEKL. The DNA for the CDR3 is TGCGCCAGCAACCAGGGCCGCATGAACACTGAAGCTTTCTTT. Amino acid sequence: CASNQGRMNTEAFF.

The J gene is TRBJ2-5, the V gene TRBV11-3; tentative D call: TRBD2 (5 bases). CDR3 length: 17 amino acids. CDR1 is SGHNT and CDR2 is YENEEA in the germline V gene. With 0 bases removed from V and 1 base from J, the gap between germline ends came to 15 bases. DNA of the CDR3: TGTGCCAGCAGCTTAGATTTAGCCGTGAGCGGCCAAGAGACCCAGTACTTC. The encoded protein is CASSLDLAVSGQETQYF.

The J gene is TRBJ2-7, the V gene TRBV6-2 or TRBV6-3; TRBD2 might be the D (7 bases). V was clipped by 0 bases and J by 2 bases, with 14 bases between them. This CDR3 comprises 16 residues. From germline, CDR1 is MNHEY and CDR2 SVGEGT. CDR3 sequence reads: CASSYSIAGGPYEQYF. The CDR3, as DNA: TGTGCCAGCAGTTACTCGATCGCCGGGGGGCCCTACGAGCAGTACTTC.

The chain carries TRBV2 and TRBJ1-2; the match to TRBD1 covers 7 bases. This CDR3 comprises 14 residues. J lost 3 bases, V lost 6 bases, and 7 bases had no gene match. Germline V lookup: CDR1 SNHLY, CDR2 FYNNEI. The CDR3 nucleotides are TGTGCCAGCAGAAGCCGACAGGGATACTATGGCTACACCTTC. Its protein product is CASRSRQGYYGYTF.

V gene TRBV7-6 combines with J gene TRBJ2-5, with 9 bases identical to TRBD2. Unmatched junction bases numbered 5, after V lost 4 bases and J lost 5 bases. From germline, CDR1 is SGHVS and CDR2 FNYEAQ. The length of the CDR3 is 14 residues. This CDR3 reads CASSSLAGGETQYF. In nucleotides, the CDR3 is TGTGCCAGCAGCTCTCTGGCGGGGGGGGAGACCCAGTACTTC.

This chain links TRBV24-1 with TRBJ2-3; TRBD1 might be the D (5 bases). Germline lookup yields CDR1 KGHDR and CDR2 SFDVKD. V was trimmed by 1 base and J by 6 bases, leaving 19 bases between them. The CDR3 is 17 amino acids. This chain's CDR3 is CATSDFAGYSTADTQYF. The CDR3 region has the DNA TGTGCCACCAGTGATTTTGCAGGGTACTCTACGGCCGATACGCAGTATTTT.

This clone appeared once. V and J are TRBV29-1 and TRBJ2-7; the D gene is possibly TRBD1 (6 bases). V was trimmed by 2 bases and J by 3 bases, leaving 11 bases between them. CDR1 and CDR2 from the germline V gene are SQVTM and ANQGSEA. This CDR3 spans 13 amino acids. The CDR3, as DNA: TGCAGCGTTGAATACGGCAGGGGCTACGAGCAGTACTTC. Translated: CSVEYGRGYEQYF.